This T cell receptor (beta chain) was identified during a study of T cell responses to AZD1222 COVID-19 vaccine. Overall study: Some second doses came at about 4 weeks and others at about 12 weeks; these were pooled. Study outcomes and limitations: The donor group comprised mostly white British people and more females; the analysis possibly underestimated clonal diversity.

Comment on this clone: What it recognizes is unknown.

This CDR3 is 14 amino acids long. V lost 3 bases to trimming and J lost 3 bases; unmatched junction nucleotides: 2. Germline loops: CDR1 KGHSH, CDR2 LQKENI. TCRdb's table, derived via immunoSEQ multiplex PCR, lists solely in-frame clones and lacks some. Of 140,000 or so clones in the sample, approximately 86% were seen once. This sequence joins TRBV18 and TRBJ2-7; 10 bases agree with TRBD1. The receptor's source is an adult in good health. The source material was peripheral blood, sampled on day 0 of AZD1222 vaccination. In DNA, the CDR3 is TGTGCCAGCTCACCCAGGGACAGGGGCTACGAGCAGTACTTC. Translated: CASSPRDRGYEQYF.